These 2 T cell receptor beta chains came from one sample sequenced in a study of blood T cell repertoires in COVID-19. The repertoire was sequenced with immunoSEQ multiplex PCR; TCRdb's copy has only in-frame clones and lacks some. The table includes 120,000 or so clones, 60% to 80% detected once. Specimen: peripheral blood. These receptor sequences come from a man aged 55 to 70 with acute or convalescent COVID-19.

The rearrangement uses TRBV5-4 and TRBJ2-3; D possibly corresponds to TRBD1 (6 bases). Trimming stripped 0 bases from V and 4 bases from J, with 12 bases between. Germline V gene lookup returns CDR1 SGHNT and CDR2 YYREEE (reference sequence). This CDR3 is built from 15 residues. This chain's CDR3 is CASSLGGQDADTQYF. CDR3 sequence (DNA): TGTGCCAGCAGCTTGGGGGGGCAGGATGCAGATACGCAGTATTTT.

The V gene is TRBV27, the J gene TRBJ1-5; D is ambiguous. This CDR3 contains 16 residues. V dropped 5 bases and J dropped 0 bases, with 14 bases sitting between them. The germline CDR1 and CDR2 sequences are MNHEY and SMNVEV (reference sequence). The DNA of the CDR3 is TGTGCCAGCAGTCCCCTTCGAGGGTATAGCAATCAGCCCCAGCATTTT. It specifies CASSPLRGYSNQPQHF.